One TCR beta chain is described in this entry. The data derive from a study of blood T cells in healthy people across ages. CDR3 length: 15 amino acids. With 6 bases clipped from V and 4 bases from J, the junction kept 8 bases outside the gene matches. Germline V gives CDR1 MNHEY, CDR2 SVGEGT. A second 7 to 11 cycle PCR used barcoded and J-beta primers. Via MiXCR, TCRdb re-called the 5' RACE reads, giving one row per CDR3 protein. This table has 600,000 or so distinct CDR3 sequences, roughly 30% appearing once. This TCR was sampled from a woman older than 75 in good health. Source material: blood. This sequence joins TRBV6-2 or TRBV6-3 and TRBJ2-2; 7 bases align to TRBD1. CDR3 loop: CASRQRTGGTGELFF. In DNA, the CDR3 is TGTGCCAGCAGGCAAAGGACAGGTGGCACCGGGGAGCTGTTTTTT.